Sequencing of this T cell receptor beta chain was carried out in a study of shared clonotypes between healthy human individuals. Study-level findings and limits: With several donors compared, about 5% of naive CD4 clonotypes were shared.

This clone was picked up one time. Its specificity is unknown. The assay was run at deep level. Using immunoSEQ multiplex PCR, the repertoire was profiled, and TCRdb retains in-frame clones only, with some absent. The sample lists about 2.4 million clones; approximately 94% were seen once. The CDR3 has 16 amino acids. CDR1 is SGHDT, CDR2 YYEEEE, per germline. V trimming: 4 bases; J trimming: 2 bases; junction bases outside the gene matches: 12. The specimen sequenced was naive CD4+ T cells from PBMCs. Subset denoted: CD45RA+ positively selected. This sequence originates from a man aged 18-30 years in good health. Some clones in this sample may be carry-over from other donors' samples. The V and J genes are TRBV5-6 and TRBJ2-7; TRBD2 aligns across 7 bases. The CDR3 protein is CASSEGGAGLTYEQYF. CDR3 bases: TGTGCCAGCAGCGAGGGAGGAGCGGGGCTTACCTACGAGCAGTACTTC.